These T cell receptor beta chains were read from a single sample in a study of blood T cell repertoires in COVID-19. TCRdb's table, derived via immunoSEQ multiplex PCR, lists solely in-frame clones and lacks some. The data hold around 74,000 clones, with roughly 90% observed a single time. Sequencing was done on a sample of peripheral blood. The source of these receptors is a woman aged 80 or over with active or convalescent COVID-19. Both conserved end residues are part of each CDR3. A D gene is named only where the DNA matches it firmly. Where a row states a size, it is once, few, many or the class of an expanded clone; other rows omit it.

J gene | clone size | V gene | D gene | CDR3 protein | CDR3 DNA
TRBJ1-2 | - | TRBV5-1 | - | CASSLDSYGYTF | TGCGCCAGCAGCTTGGACAGCTATGGCTACACCTTC
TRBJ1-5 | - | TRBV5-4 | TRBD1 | CASSHRGQGRNQPQHF | TGTGCCAGCAGCCATCGGGGACAGGGGCGCAATCAGCCCCAGCATTTT
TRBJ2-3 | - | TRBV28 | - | CASTPKSGGEWTDTQYF | TGTGCCAGCACCCCAAAGTCGGGGGGCGAATGGACAGATACGCAGTATTTT
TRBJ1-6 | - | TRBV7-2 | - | CASSLVVGHDSPLHF | TGTGCCAGCAGCTTAGTTGTGGGACATGATTCACCCCTCCACTTT
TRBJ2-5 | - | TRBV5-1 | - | CASSFHLNTYQETQYF | TGCGCCAGCAGCTTCCACCTTAACACCTACCAAGAGACCCAGTACTTC
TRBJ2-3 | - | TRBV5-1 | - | CASSAGVGTDTQYF | TGCGCCAGCAGCGCCGGGGTTGGCACAGATACGCAGTATTTT
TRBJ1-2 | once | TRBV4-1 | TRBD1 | CASSQEMGRGPNYGYTF | TGCGCCAGCAGCCAAGAAATGGGCAGGGGGCCCAACTATGGCTACACCTTC
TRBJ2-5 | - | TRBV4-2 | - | CACSQGGGGGTGLETQYF | TGTGCCTGCAGCCAAGGGGGGGGTGGGGGCACAGGGCTGGAGACCCAGTACTTC
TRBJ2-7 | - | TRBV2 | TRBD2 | CASSRTSGGGEQYF | TGTGCCAGCAGTCGGACTAGCGGGGGCGGAGAGCAGTACTTC
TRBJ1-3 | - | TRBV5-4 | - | CASSPGGGSGNTIYF | TGTGCCAGCAGTCCGGGGGGAGGCTCTGGAAACACCATATATTTT
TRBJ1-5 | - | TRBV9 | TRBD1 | CASSVGGGTGMNNQPQHF | TGTGCCAGCAGCGTGGGGGGCGGGACAGGGATGAACAATCAGCCCCAGCATTTT
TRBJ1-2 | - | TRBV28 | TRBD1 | CAAGGNYGYTF | TGTGCCGCAGGGGGTAACTATGGCTACACCTTC
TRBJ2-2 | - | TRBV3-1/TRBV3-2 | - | CASSQGGGVTGELFF | TGTGCCAGCAGCCAAGGTGGCGGGGTTACCGGGGAGCTGTTTTTT
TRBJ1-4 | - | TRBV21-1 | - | CASSKMDWRTGGEKLFF | TGTGCCAGCAGCAAAATGGATTGGCGGACAGGGGGTGAAAAACTGTTTTTT
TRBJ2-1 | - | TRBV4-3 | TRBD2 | CASSQGLLAGVNEQFF | TGCGCCAGCAGCCAGGGATTACTAGCGGGGGTTAATGAGCAGTTCTTC
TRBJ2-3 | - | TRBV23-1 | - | CASSQLGVKIPDTQYF | TGCGCCAGCAGTCAATTGGGAGTTAAAATCCCAGATACGCAGTATTTT
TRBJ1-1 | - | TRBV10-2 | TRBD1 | CASSERDRGLNTEAFF | TGCGCCAGCAGTGAGCGGGACAGGGGGCTGAACACTGAAGCTTTCTTT
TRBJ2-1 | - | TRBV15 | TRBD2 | CATSRVAGGEQFF | TGTGCCACCAGCAGAGTGGCGGGAGGGGAGCAGTTCTTC
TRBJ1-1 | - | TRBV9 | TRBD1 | CASSVVAGGSTEAFF | TGTGCCAGCAGCGTAGTGGCAGGGGGTAGCACTGAAGCTTTCTTT
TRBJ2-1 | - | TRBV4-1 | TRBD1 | CASSPGQGTLYNEQFF | TGCGCCAGCAGCCCCGGACAGGGCACCCTATACAATGAGCAGTTCTTC
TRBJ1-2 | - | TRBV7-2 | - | CASSPRYPSYGYTF | TGTGCCAGCAGCCCGAGATACCCCTCCTATGGCTACACCTTC
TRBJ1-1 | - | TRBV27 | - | CASSSGKNTEAFF | TGTGCCAGCAGTTCAGGGAAGAACACTGAAGCTTTCTTT
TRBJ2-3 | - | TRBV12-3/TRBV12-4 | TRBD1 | CASSPTGQGWYF | TGTGCCAGCAGCCCAACGGGACAGGGCTGGTATTTT
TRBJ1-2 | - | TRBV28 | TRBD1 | CASTVGGTGGNYGYTF | TGTGCCAGCACCGTGGGCGGGACAGGGGGCAATTATGGCTACACCTTC
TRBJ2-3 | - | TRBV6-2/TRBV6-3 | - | CASSDGRAGGTDTQYF | TGTGCCAGCAGTGACGGGCGAGCGGGTGGCACAGATACGCAGTATTTT
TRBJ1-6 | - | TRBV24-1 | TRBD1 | CATSDSLTGLDSPLHF | TGTGCCACCAGTGATTCCTTGACAGGGTTGGATTCACCCCTCCACTTT
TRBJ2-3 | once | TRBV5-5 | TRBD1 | CASSTGQGSDTQYF | TGTGCCAGCAGCACCGGACAGGGGTCAGATACGCAGTATTTT
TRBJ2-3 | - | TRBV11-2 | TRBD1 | CASSPSGQITDTQYF | TGTGCCAGCAGCCCATCGGGACAGATCACAGATACGCAGTATTTT
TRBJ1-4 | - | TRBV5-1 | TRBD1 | CASSSGQVKKLFF | TGCGCCAGCAGCTCCGGACAGGTCAAAAAACTGTTTTTT
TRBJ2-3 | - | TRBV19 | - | CASSLTKKGRATDTQYF | TGTGCCAGTAGCCTTACAAAAAAGGGCAGGGCAACAGATACGCAGTATTTT
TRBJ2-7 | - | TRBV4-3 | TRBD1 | CASSQDGQGGAYEQYF | TGCGCCAGCAGCCAAGATGGACAGGGGGGAGCCTACGAGCAGTACTTC
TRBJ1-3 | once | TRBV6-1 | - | CASSDTSGNTIYF | TGTGCCAGCAGTGACACTTCTGGAAACACCATATATTTT
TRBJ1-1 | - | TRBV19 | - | CASSSRTGRNTEAFF | TGTGCCAGTAGTTCACGGACGGGGAGAAACACTGAAGCTTTCTTT
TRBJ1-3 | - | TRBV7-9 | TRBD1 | CASSFGTGISGNTIYF | TGTGCCAGCAGCTTCGGGACAGGGATCTCTGGAAACACCATATATTTT
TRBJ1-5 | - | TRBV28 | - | CASWAGSHQPQHF | TGTGCCAGCTGGGCAGGGTCCCATCAGCCCCAGCATTTT
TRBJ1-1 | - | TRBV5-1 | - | CASSLEGMNTEAFF | TGCGCCAGCAGCTTGGAGGGGATGAACACTGAAGCTTTCTTT
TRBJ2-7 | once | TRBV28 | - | CASSSGHRYEQYF | TGTGCCAGCAGTTCAGGACACCGTTACGAGCAGTACTTC
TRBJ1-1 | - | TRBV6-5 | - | CASSYTPDTEAFF | TGTGCCAGCAGTTATACTCCCGACACTGAAGCTTTCTTT
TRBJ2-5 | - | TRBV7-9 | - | CASSARQKQETQYF | TGTGCCAGCAGCGCCAGACAGAAACAAGAGACCCAGTACTTC
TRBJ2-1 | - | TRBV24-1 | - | CATSDFTNNEQFF | TGTGCCACCAGTGATTTCACAAACAATGAGCAGTTCTTC
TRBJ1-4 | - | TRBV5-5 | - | CASSLGGSLGEKLFF | TGTGCCAGCAGCTTGGGGGGCTCATTAGGGGAAAAACTGTTTTTT
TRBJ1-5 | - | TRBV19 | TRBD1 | CASSVGSRGVDQPQHF | TGTGCCAGTAGTGTCGGGAGCAGGGGGGTAGATCAGCCCCAGCATTTT
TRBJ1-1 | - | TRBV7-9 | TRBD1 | CASSLVRNWDRVFDEAFF | TGTGCCAGCAGCTTAGTGCGTAATTGGGACAGGGTGTTCGATGAAGCTTTCTTT
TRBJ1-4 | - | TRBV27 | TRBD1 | CASLGRGQGLYNEKLFF | TGTGCCAGCTTGGGGCGTGGACAGGGCCTTTATAATGAAAAACTGTTTTTT
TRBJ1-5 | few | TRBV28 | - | CASSPGYRWEPQHF | TGTGCCAGCAGTCCAGGGTACCGTTGGGAGCCCCAGCATTTT
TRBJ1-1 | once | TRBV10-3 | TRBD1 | CATSTREDRASFF | TGTGCCACCTCAACAAGAGAGGACAGGGCCTCTTTCTTT
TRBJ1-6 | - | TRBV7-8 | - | CASSRTGIGPLHF | TGTGCCAGCAGCCGAACAGGGATTGGACCCCTCCACTTT
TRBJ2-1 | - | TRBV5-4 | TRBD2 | CASSPGTSGANNEQFF | TGTGCCAGCAGCCCGGGGACTAGCGGGGCCAACAATGAGCAGTTCTTC
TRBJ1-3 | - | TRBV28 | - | CASSFGGPPSGNTIYF | TGTGCCAGCAGTTTTGGGGGCCCCCCCTCTGGAAACACCATATATTTT
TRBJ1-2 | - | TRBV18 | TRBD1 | CASSPTGTYGYTF | TGTGCCAGCTCACCGACAGGGACCTATGGCTACACCTTC